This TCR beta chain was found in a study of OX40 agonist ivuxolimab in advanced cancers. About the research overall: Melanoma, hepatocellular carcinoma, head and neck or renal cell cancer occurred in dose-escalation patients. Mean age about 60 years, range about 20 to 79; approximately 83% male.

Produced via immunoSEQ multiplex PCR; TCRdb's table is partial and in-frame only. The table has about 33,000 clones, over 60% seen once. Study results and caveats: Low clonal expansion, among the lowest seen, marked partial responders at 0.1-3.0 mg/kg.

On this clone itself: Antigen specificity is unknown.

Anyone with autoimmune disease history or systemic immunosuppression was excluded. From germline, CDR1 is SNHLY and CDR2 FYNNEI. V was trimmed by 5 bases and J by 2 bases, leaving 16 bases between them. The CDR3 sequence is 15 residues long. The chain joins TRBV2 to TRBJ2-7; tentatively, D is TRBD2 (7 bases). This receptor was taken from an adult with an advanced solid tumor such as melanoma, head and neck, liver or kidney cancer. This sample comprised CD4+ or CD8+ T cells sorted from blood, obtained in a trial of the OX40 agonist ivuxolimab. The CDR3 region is CASSRGRGATYEQYF. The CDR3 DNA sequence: TGTGCCAGCAGTAGGGGGAGGGGCGCTACCTACGAGCAGTACTTC.